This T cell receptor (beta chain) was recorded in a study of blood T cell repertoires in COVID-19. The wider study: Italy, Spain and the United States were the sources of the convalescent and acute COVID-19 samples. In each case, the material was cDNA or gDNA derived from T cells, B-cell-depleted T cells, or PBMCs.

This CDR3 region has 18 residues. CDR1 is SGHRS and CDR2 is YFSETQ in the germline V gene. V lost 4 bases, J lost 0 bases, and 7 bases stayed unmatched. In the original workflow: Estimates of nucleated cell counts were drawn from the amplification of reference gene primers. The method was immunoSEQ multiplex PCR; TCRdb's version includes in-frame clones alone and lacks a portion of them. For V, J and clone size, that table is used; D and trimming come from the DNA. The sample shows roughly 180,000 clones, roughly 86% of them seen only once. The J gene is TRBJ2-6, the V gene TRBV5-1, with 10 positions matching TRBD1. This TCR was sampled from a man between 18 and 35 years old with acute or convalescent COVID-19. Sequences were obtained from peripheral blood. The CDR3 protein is CASSPRDRGYSGANVLTF. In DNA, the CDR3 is TGCGCCAGCAGCCCCCGGGACAGGGGCTACTCTGGGGCCAACGTCCTGACTTTC. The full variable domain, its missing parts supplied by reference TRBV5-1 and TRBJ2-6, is KAGVTQTPRYLIKTRGQQVTLSCSPISGHRSVSWYQQTPGQGLQFLFEYFSETQRNKGNFPGRFSGRQFSNSRSEMNVSTLELGDSALYLCASSPRDRGYSGANVLTFGAGSRLTVL.